Only a few counts were recorded for the clone carrying this T cell receptor (beta chain). Its specificity is not known. These data come from a study of identical twins. Study-wide results and caveats: A lower insertion count was a feature of abundant cord blood beta clonotypes, with no such feature in memory repertoires.

Trimming stripped 6 bases from V and 4 bases from J, with 24 bases between. CDR3 length: 16 residues. Per germline, CDR1 DFQATT and CDR2 SNEGSKA (reference sequence). A single record per CDR3 protein comes from TCRdb applying MiXCR to the 5' RACE reads. The table lists under 300,000 distinct CDR3 sequences, around 15% of them singletons. This TCR was recovered from a young woman in good health. The rearrangement joins TRBV20-1 to TRBJ1-1; no clear D gene. Sequencing was performed on memory (CD45RO+) T cells sorted from blood. The CDR3 loop is CSAIGGDLGWGTEAFF. DNA for the CDR3: TGCAGTGCCATTGGTGGTGACCTGGGTTGGGGCACTGAAGCTTTCTTT.